This TCR beta chain was recorded in a study of T-cell reconstitution after alpha-beta-depleted transplantation in children. A TCRbeta library incorporating unique molecular identifiers was prepared. In TCRdb, the PCR reads were re-called with MiXCR into one record per CDR3 protein. The repertoire consists of 500,000 to 600,000 distinct CDR3 sequences, with around 18% occurring once and the leading ten covering approximately 3%. This CDR3 comprises 14 residues. V lost 1 base and J lost 3, with 10 bases in between. Germline CDR1 is MNHEY and CDR2 is SMNVEV (reference sequence). This clonotype turned up a few times.

The receptor was derived from a human donor who donated a stem cell graft to a child with acute lymphoblastic leukemia. The sequences come from PBMCs from the stem cell graft donor, collected from the stem cell graft. J is TRBJ2-7 and V is TRBV27; the D gene is possibly TRBD1 (6 bases). The CDR3 nucleotides are TGTGCCAGCAGTTTATGGGGACAAAACTACGAGCAGTACTTC. Translated: CASSLWGQNYEQYF.